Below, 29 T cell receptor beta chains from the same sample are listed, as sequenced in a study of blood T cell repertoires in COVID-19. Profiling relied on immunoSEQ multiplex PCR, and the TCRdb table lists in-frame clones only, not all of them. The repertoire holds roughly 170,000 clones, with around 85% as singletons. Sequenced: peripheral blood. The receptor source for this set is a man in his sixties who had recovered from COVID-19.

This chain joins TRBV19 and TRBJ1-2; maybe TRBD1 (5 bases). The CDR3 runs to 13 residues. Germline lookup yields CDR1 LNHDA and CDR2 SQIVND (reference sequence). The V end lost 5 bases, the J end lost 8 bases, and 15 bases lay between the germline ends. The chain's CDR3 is CASSLQVDVGYTF. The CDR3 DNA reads TGTGCCAGTAGTTTACAGGTGGACGTAGGCTACACCTTC.

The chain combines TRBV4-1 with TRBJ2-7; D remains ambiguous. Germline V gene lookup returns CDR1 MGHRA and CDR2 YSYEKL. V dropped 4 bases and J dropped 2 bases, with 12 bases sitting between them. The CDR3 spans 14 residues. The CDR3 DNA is TGCGCCAGCAGCCTCCCAGGAAGGCCCTACGAGCAGTACTTC. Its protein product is CASSLPGRPYEQYF.

The CDR3, as DNA: TGTGCCAGCAGGACTAGCGAAGAGACCCAGTACTTC. The encoded protein is CASRTSEETQYF. The rearrangement uses TRBV28 and TRBJ2-5, with TRBD2 matching 8 bases. Germline V gene data show CDR1 as MDHEN and CDR2 as SYDVKM. The V gene end was trimmed by 6 bases and the J gene end by 3 bases; junction bases not matched to a gene: 0. This CDR3 spans 12 amino acids.

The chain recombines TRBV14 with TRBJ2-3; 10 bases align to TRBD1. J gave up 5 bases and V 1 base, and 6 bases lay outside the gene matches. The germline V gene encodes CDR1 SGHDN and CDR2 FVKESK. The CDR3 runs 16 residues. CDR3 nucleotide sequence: TGTGCCAGCAGCCAAGCCCGGGACAGGGGAATAGATACGCAGTATTTT. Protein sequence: CASSQARDRGIDTQYF.

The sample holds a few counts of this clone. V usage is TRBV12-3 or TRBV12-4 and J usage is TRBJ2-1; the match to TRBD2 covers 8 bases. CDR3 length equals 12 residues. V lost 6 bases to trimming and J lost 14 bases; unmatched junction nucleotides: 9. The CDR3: CASRAPGGAKFF. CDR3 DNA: TGTGCCAGCAGGGCCCCGGGGGGGGCCAAGTTCTTC.

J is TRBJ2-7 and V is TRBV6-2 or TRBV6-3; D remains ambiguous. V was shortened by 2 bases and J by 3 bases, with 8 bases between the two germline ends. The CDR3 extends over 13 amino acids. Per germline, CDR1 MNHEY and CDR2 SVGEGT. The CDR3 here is CASSYEELYEQYF. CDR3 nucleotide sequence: TGTGCCAGCAGTTACGAGGAACTCTACGAGCAGTACTTC.

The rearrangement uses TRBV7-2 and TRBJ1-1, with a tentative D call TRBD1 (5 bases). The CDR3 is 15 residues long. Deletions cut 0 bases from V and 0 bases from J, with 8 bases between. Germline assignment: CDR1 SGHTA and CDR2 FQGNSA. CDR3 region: CASSLAAGLNTEAFF. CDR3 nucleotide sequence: TGTGCCAGCAGCTTAGCGGCAGGGCTGAACACTGAAGCTTTCTTT.

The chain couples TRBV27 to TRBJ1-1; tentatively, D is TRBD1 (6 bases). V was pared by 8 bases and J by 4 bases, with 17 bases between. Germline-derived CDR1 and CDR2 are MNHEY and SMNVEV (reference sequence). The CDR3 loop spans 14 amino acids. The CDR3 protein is CASGRQDLGTEAFF. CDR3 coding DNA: TGTGCCAGCGGAAGACAGGATTTAGGCACTGAAGCTTTCTTT.

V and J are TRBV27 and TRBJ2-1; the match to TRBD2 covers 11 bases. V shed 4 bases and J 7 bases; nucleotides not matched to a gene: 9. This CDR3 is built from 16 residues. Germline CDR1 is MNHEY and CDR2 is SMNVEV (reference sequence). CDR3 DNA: TGTGCCAGCAGTTCCCCTACTAGCGGGGGAGGTAATGAGCAGTTCTTC. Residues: CASSSPTSGGGNEQFF.

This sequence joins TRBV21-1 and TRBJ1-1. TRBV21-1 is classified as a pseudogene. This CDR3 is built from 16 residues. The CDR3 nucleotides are TGTGCCAGCAGCAAAGGAAGCCTCTCCGGGTGGACTGAAGCTTTCTTT. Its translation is CASSKGSLSGWTEAFF.

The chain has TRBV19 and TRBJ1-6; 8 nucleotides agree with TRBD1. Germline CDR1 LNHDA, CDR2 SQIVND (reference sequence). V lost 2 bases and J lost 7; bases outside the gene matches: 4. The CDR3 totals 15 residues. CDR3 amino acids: CASSIYRQGNSPLHF. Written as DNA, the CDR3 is TGTGCCAGTAGTATATATCGACAGGGGAATTCACCCCTCCACTTT.

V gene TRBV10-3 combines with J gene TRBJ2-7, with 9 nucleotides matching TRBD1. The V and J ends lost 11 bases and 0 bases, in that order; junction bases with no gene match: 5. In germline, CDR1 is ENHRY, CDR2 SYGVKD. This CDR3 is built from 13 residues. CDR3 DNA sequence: TGTGCCGTACAGGGGGCCAGCTCCTACGAGCAGTACTTC. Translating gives CAVQGASSYEQYF.

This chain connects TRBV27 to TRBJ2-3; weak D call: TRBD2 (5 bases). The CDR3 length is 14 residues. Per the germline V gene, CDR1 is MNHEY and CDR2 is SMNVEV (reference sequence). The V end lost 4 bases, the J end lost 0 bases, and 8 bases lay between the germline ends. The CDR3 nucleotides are TGTGCCAGCAGTTATAAGCGGAGCACAGATACGCAGTATTTT. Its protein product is CASSYKRSTDTQYF.

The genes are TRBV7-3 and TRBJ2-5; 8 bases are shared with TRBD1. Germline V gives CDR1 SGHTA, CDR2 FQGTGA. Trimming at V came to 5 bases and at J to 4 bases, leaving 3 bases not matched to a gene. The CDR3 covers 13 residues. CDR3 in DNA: TGTGCCAGCAGCGTACAGGGGGGAGAGACCCAGTACTTC. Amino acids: CASSVQGGETQYF.

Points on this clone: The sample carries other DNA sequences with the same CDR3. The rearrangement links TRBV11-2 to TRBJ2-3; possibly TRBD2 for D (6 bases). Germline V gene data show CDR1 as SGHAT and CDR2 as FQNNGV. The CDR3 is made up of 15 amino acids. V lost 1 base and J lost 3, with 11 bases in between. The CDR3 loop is CASSLAGRGTDTQYF. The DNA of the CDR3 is TGTGCCAGCAGCTTAGCAGGGCGGGGTACAGATACGCAGTATTTT.

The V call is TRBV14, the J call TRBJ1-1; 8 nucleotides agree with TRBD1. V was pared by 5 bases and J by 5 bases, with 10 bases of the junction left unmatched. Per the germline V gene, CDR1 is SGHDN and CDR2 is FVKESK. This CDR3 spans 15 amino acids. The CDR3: CASSLDRARGTEAFF. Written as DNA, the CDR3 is TGTGCCAGCAGCTTGGACAGGGCGAGAGGAACTGAAGCTTTCTTT.

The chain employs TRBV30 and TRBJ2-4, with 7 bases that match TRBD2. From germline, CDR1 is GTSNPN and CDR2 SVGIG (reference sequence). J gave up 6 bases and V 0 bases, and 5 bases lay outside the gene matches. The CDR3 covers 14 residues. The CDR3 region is CAWSVRGGVNIQYF. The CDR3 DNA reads TGTGCCTGGAGTGTACGTGGGGGGGTAAACATTCAGTACTTC.

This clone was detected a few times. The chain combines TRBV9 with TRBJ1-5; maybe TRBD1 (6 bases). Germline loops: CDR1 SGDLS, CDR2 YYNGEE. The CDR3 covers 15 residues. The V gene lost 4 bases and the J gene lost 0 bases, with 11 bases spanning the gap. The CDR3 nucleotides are TGTGCCAGCAGCCCGACAGGAGATAGCAATCAGCCCCAGCATTTT. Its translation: CASSPTGDSNQPQHF.

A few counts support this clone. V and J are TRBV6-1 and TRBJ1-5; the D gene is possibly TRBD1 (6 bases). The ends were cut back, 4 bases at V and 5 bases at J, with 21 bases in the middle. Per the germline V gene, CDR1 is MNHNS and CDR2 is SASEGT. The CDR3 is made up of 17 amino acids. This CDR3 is CASSGLGTLYFDQPQHF. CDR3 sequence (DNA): TGTGCCAGCAGTGGACTGGGGACACTCTATTTCGATCAGCCCCAGCATTTT.

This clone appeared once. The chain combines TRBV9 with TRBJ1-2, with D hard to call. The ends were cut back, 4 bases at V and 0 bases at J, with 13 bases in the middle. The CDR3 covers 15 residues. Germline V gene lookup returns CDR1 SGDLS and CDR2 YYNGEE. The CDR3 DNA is TGTGCCAGCAGCTCTCACAAACAGCCTAACTATGGCTACACCTTC. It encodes CASSSHKQPNYGYTF.

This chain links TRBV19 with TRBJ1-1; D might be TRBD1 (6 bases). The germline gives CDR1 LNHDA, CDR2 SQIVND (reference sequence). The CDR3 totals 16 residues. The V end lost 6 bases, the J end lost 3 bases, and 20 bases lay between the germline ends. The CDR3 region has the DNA TGTGCCAGTAGCCCTTACGGGACATGGACGGACACTGAAGCTTTCTTT. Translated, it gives CASSPYGTWTDTEAFF. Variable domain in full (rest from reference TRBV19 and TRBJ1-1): DGGITQSPKYLFRKEGQNVTLSCEQNLNHDAMYWYRQDPGQGLRLIYYSQIVNDFQKGDIAEGYSVSREKKESFPLTVTSAQKNPTAFYLCASSPYGTWTDTEAFFGQGTRLTVV.

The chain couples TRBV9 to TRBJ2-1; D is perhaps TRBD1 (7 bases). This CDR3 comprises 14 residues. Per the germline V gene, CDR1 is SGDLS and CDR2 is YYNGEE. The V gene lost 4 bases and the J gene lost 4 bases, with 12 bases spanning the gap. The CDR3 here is CASSTRGDYNEQFF. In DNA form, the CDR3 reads TGTGCCAGCAGCACCAGGGGGGATTACAATGAGCAGTTCTTC.

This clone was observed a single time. The CDR3 loop reads CASSKGQPLTGGYTF. For the CDR3, the DNA is TGTGCCAGCAGCAAGGGACAGCCCCTAACTGGTGGCTACACCTTC. The chain recombines TRBV13 with TRBJ1-2, with 7 bases matching TRBD1. V was pared by 5 bases and J by 7 bases, with 13 bases of the junction left unmatched. Germline values: CDR1 PRHDT, CDR2 FYEKMQ (reference sequence). The CDR3 runs 15 residues.

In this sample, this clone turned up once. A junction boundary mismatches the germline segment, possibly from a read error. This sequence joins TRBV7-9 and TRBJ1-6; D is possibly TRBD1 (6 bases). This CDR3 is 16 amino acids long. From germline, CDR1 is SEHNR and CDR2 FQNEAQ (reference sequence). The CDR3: CASSVRSAGDKSPLHF. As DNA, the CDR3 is TGTGCCAGCAGCGTACGGTCTGCAGGGGATAAGTCACCCCTCCACTTT.

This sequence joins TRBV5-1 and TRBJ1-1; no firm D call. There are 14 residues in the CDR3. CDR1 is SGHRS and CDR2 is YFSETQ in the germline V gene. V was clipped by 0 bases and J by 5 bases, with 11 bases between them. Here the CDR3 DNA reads TGCGCCAGCAGCTTGGACGGGATATGGACTGAAGCTTTCTTT. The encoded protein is CASSLDGIWTEAFF.

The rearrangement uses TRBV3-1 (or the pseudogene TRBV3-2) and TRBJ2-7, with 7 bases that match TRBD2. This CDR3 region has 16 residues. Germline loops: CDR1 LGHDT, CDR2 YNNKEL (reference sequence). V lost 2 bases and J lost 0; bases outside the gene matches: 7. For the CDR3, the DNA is TGTGCCAGCAGCCAAATCTCTGGGGGGGGCTCCTACGAGCAGTACTTC. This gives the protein CASSQISGGGSYEQYF.

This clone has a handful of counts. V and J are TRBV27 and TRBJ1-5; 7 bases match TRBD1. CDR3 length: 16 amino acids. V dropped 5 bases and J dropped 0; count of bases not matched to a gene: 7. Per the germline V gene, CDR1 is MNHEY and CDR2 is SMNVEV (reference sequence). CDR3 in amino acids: CASSVVGTASNQPQHF. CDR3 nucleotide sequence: TGTGCCAGCAGTGTCGTGGGGACAGCTAGCAATCAGCCCCAGCATTTT.

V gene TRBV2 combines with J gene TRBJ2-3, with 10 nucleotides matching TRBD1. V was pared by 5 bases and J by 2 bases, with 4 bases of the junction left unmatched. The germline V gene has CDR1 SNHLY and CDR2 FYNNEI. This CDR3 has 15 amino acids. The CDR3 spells CASSWTGGDTDTQYF. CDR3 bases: TGTGCCAGCAGTTGGACAGGGGGGGACACAGATACGCAGTATTTT.

The CDR3 bases are TGTGCCAGCAGCGTGACAGGGGGCGAGGAGACCCAGTACTTC. This encodes CASSVTGGEETQYF. The chain combines TRBV7-3 with TRBJ2-5; 10 nucleotides line up with TRBD1. Germline V gene sequence: CDR1 SGHTA, CDR2 FQGTGA. J gave up 5 bases and V 5 bases, and 5 bases lay outside the gene matches. The CDR3 loop spans 14 amino acids.